This is a list of T cell receptor beta chains from one sample in a study of blood T cell repertoires in COVID-19. Profiled with immunoSEQ multiplex PCR; TCRdb holds only in-frame clones, not every one. The sample consists of under 250,000 clones, 65% to 85% of them appearing once. Sequencing used peripheral blood. The source of these receptors is a man over 45 with active or convalescent COVID-19. Each CDR3 is given with its conserved first and last residue. The D gene is left open where the match is weak. A clone size is listed for some rows: how often the clone was seen (once, few, many), or a class if it is expanded.

d_call cdr3_length j_call v_call clone_size cdr3_aa cdr3_nt
TRBD1 14 TRBJ1-2 TRBV13 - CASSAQGAWNGYTF TGTGCCAGCAGCGCACAGGGGGCGTGGAATGGCTACACCTTC
TRBD2 16 TRBJ2-3 TRBV15 - CATSIPPGLALDTQYF TGTGCCACCAGCATTCCGCCGGGACTAGCGTTAGATACGCAGTATTTT
TRBD1 19 TRBJ2-7 TRBV7-6 - CASSLASGTGLVSSYEQYF TGTGCCAGCAGCTTAGCCTCCGGGACAGGGTTAGTGAGCTCCTACGAGCAGTACTTC
- 11 TRBJ2-1 TRBV6-2/TRBV6-3 - CASSYPDEQFF TGTGCCAGCAGTTACCCCGATGAGCAGTTCTTC
- 15 TRBJ1-2 TRBV7-3 - CASSLSGGGNYGYTF TGTGCCAGCAGCTTAAGTGGCGGGGGTAACTATGGCTACACCTTC
TRBD1 13 TRBJ2-3 TRBV19 - CATSGQSTDTQYF TGTGCCACTTCGGGACAGAGCACAGATACGCAGTATTTT
- 15 TRBJ2-2 TRBV5-1 - CASSLEVSGTGELFF TGCGCCAGCAGCTTGGAGGTCTCAGGCACCGGGGAGCTGTTTTTT
TRBD1 15 TRBJ2-1 TRBV7-2 - CASSRDRGTYNEQFF TGTGCCAGCAGCCGGGACAGGGGGACCTACAATGAGCAGTTCTTC
- 14 TRBJ1-5 TRBV9 - CASSVEGERQPQHF TGTGCCAGCAGCGTAGAAGGGGAACGTCAGCCCCAGCATTTT
TRBD1 17 TRBJ1-4 TRBV19 once CASTHTGGAGFNEKLFF TGTGCCAGTACCCATACAGGGGGCGCCGGCTTCAATGAAAAACTGTTTTTT
TRBD1 14 TRBJ1-2 TRBV7-9 - CASSSGTENYGYTF TGTGCCAGCAGCTCCGGGACAGAGAACTATGGCTACACCTTC
- 16 TRBJ2-3 TRBV5-1 many CASSRSTSTSTDTQYF TGCGCCAGCAGTCGTTCGACTTCAACTAGCACAGATACGCAGTATTTT
- 14 TRBJ2-3 TRBV18 - CASSPKASTDTQYF TGTGCCAGCTCACCAAAAGCAAGCACAGATACGCAGTATTTT
- 15 TRBJ2-7 TRBV18 - CASSPRVRDSYEQYF TGTGCCAGCTCACCACGGGTTCGGGACTCCTACGAGCAGTACTTC
- 13 TRBJ1-6 TRBV30 - CAWDLGANSPLHF TGTGCCTGGGACTTGGGGGCGAATTCACCCCTCCACTTT
TRBD1 16 TRBJ2-1 TRBV28 - CASSQTDRGRYNEQFF TGTGCCAGCAGTCAAACTGACAGGGGGCGGTACAATGAGCAGTTCTTC
- 13 TRBJ1-5 TRBV4-1 - CASSQTDNQPQHF TGCGCCAGCAGCCAAACAGACAATCAGCCCCAGCATTTT
- 13 TRBJ1-4 TRBV13 - CASSLTGNEKLFF TGTGCCAGCAGCTTAACAGGGAATGAAAAACTGTTTTTT
- 16 TRBJ1-2 TRBV7-9 - CASSTGRGLLNYGYTF TGTGCCAGCAGCACCGGCCGAGGCCTCCTTAACTATGGCTACACCTTC
- 14 TRBJ1-1 TRBV19 - CASSIGTYDTEAFF TGTGCCAGTAGTATCGGGACATATGACACTGAAGCTTTCTTT
TRBD2 14 TRBJ2-7 TRBV28 - CASRGLAGVYEQYF TGTGCCAGCAGAGGACTAGCGGGAGTCTACGAGCAGTACTTC
- 14 TRBJ2-7 TRBV19 few CASSIARGPSEQYF TGTGCCAGTAGTATCGCCAGGGGTCCCAGCGAGCAGTACTTC
- 15 TRBJ2-1 TRBV5-1 - CASSAPGPRGGEQFF TGCGCCAGCAGCGCGCCGGGACCTAGAGGGGGTGAGCAGTTCTTC
- 15 TRBJ1-2 TRBV9 - CASNLDGSGGIGYTF TGTGCCAGCAACCTTGACGGCTCGGGAGGTATTGGCTACACCTTC